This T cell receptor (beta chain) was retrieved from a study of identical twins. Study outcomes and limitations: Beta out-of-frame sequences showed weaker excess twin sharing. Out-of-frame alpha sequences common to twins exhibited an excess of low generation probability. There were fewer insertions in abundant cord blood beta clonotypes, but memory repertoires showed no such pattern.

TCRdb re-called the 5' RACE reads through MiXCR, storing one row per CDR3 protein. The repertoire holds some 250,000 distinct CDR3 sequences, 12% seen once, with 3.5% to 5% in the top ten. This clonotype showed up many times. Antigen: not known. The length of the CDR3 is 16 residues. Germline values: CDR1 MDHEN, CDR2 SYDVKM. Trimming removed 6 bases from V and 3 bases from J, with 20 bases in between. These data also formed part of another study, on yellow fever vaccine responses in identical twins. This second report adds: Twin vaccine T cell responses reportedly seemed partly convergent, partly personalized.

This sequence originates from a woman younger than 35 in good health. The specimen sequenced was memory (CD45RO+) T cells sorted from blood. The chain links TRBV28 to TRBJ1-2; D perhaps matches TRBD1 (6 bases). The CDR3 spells CASRESPQGQHYGYTF. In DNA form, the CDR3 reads TGTGCCAGCAGGGAGAGCCCACAGGGCCAACACTATGGCTACACCTTC.